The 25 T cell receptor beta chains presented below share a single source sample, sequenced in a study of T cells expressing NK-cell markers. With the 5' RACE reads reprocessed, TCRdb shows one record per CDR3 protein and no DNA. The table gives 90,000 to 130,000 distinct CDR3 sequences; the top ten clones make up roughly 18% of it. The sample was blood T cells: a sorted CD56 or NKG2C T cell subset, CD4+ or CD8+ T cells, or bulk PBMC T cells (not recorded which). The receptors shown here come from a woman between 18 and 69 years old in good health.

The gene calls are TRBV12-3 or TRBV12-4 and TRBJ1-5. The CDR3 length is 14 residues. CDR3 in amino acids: CASSLVQGNQPQHF.

The CDR3 spells CASSPGPNQPQHF. V usage is TRBV10-2 and J usage is TRBJ1-5. The CDR3 runs to 13 residues. The V gene's germline CDR1 is WSHSY and CDR2 SAAADI.

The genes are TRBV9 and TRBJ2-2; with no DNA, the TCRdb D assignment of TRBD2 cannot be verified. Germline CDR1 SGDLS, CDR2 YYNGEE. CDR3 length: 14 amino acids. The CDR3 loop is CASSVTGGIGELFF.

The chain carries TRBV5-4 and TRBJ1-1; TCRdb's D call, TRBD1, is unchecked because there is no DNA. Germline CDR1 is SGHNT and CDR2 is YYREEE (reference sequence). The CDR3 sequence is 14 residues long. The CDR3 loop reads CASSFRGGNTEAFF.

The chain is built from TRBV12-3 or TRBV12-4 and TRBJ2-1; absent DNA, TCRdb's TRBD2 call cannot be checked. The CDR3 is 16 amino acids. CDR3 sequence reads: CASTPEGLAAYNEQFF.

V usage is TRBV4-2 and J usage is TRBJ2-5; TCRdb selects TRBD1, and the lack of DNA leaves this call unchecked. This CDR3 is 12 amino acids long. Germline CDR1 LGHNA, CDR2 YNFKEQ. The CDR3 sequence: CASSPGVQNLYF.

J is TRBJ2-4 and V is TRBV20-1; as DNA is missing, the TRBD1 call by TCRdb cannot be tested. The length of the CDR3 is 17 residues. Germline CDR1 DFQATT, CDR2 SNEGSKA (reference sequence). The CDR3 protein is CSATISSGGFAKNIQYF.

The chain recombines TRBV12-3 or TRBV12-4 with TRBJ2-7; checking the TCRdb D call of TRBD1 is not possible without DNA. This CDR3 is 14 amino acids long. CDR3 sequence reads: CASSLGGQAYEQYF.

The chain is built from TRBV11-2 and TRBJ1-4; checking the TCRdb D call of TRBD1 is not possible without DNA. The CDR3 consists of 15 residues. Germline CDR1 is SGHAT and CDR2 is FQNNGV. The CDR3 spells CASSLGGPGPEKLFF. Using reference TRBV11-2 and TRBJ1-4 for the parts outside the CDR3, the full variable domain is EAGVAQSPRYKIIEKRQSVAFWCNPISGHATLYWYQQILGQGPKLLIQFQNNGVVDDSQLPKDRFSAERLKGVDSTLKIQPAKLEDSAVYLCASSLGGPGPEKLFFGSGTQLSVL.

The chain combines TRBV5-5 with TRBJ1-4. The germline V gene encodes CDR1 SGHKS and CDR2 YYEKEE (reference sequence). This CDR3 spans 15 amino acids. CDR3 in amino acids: CASSLWLATNEKLFF.

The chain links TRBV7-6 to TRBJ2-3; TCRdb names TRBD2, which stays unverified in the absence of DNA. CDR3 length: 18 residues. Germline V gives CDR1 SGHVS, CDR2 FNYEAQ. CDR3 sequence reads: CASSFPASEGLSTDTQYF.

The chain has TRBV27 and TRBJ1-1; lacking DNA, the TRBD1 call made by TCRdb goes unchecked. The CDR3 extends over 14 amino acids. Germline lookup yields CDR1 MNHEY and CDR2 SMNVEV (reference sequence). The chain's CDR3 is CASSLAGTGMEAFF.

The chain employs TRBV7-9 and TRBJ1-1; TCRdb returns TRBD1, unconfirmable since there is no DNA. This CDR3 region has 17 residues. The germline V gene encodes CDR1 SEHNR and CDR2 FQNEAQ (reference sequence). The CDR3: CASSPLVDRGLGTEAFF.

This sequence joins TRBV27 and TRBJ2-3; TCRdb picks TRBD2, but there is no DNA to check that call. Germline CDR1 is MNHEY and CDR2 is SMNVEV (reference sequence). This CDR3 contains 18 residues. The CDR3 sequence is CASRPGTSGSPSTDTQYF.

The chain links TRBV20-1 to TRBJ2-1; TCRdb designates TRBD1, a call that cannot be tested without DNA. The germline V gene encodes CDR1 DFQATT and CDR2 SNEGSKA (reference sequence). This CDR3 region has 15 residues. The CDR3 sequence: CSASIRGGDWNEQFF.

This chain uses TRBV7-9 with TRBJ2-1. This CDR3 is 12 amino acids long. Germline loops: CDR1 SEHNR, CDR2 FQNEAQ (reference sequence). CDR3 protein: CASSPERFEQFF.

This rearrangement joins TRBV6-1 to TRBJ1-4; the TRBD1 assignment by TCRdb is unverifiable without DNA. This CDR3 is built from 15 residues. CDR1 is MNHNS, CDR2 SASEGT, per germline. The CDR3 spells CASSEAAGAQEKLFF.

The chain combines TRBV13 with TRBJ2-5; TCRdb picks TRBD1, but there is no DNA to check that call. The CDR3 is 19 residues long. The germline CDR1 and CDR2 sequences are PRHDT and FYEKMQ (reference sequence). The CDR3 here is CASSLWEWNIGTGEETQYF.

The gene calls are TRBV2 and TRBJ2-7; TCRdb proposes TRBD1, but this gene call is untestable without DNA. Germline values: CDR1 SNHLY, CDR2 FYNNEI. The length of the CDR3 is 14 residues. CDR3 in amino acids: CASSPGQVQEGQYF.

This CDR3 reads CASSSTAGYGGETQYF. The V gene is TRBV12-3 or TRBV12-4, the J gene TRBJ2-5; as DNA is missing, the TRBD2 call by TCRdb cannot be tested. The CDR3 has 16 amino acids.

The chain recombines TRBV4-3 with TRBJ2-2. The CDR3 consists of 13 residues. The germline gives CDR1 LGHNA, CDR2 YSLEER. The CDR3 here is CASSQDIGGELFF.

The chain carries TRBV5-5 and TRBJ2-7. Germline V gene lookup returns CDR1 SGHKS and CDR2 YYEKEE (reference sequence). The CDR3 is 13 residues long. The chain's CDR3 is CASSLEASYEQYF.

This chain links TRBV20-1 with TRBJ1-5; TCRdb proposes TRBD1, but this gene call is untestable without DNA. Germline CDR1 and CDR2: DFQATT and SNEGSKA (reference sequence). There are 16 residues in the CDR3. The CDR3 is CSARPLDRSGNQPQHF.

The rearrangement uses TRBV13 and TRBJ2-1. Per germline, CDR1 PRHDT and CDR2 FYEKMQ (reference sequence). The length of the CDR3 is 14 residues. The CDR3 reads CASRASRSYNEQFF.

This CDR3 reads CASSQDRGQGEAYYGYTF. The chain recombines TRBV4-1 with TRBJ1-2; the TCRdb D gene call, TRBD1, has no DNA to confirm it. The CDR3 extends over 18 amino acids. Per the germline V gene, CDR1 is MGHRA and CDR2 is YSYEKL.